This paragraph covers one T cell receptor beta chain sequence. Its antigen is not identified. The method was immunoSEQ multiplex PCR; TCRdb's version includes in-frame clones alone and lacks a portion of them. Of approximately 36,000 clones listed, over 60% were seen once; the top ten hold around 3.3%. This sample is drawn from a study of high-grade serous ovarian cancer treatment subgroups. Across the study: Samples averaged 14,192 reads and thousands of unique TCR beta rearrangements.

Study-level points and caveats: Without spatial data, bulk sequencing limits insight into HGSC tumor diversity.

Tumor tissue was taken before any definitive surgery or chemotherapy was given. V was pared by 7 bases and J by 7 bases, with 13 bases between. Germline V gives CDR1 SQVTM, CDR2 ANQGSEA. The CDR3 sequence is 11 residues long. The chain carries TRBV29-1 and TRBJ1-2; D may be TRBD1 (6 bases). This receptor was obtained from a human donor with high-grade serous ovarian cancer. The source material was tumor tissue. The CDR3 sequence: CSGQRGGGYTF. The DNA for the CDR3 is TGCAGCGGACAAAGGGGGGGTGGCTACACCTTC.